This TCR beta chain emerged from a study of blood T cell repertoires in COVID-19. Authors' data handling: The authors estimated nucleated cell counts from reference gene primer amplification. Sequencing was performed with immunoSEQ multiplex PCR; in TCRdb, only in-frame clones are kept and a portion is missing. The DNA was the basis for D and trimming; V, J and clone size are from that table. Of approximately 140,000 clones listed, 80% are singletons. This clone was seen only a few times. The germline CDR1 and CDR2 sequences are MNHEY and SMNVEV (reference sequence). CDR3 size: 15 residues. Trimming removed 3 bases at V and 4 bases at J, with 13 bases between.

The source is a man in his 60s with active or convalescent COVID-19. The sequenced sample was peripheral blood. The V and J genes are TRBV27 and TRBJ2-1; a possible D gene is TRBD2 (5 bases). CDR3 DNA sequence: TGTGCCAGCAGTTTGAGACCCGGACTTTACAATGAGCAGTTCTTC. Residues: CASSLRPGLYNEQFF.